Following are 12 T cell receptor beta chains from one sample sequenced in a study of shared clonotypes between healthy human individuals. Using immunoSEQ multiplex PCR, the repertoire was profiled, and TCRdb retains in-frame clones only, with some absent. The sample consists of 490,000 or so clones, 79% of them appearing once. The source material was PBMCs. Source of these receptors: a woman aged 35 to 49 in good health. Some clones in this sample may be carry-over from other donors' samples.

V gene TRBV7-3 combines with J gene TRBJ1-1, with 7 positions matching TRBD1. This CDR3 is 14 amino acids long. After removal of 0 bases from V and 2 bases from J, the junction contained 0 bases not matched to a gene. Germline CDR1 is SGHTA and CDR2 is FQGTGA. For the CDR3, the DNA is TGTGCCAGCAGCTTAACAGGGGGCAACACTGAAGCTTTCTTT. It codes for CASSLTGGNTEAFF.

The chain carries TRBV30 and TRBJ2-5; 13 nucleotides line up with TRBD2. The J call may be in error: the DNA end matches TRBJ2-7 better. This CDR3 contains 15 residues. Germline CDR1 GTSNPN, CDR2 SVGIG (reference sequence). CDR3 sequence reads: CAWSGTSGSRYEQYF. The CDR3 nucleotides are TGTGCCTGGAGTGGGACTAGCGGGAGTCGCTACGAGCAGTACTTC.

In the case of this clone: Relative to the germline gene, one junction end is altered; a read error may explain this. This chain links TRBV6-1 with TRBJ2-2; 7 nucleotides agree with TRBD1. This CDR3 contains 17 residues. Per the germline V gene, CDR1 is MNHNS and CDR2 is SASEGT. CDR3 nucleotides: TGTGCCAGCAGTGAAGCGCTGGTCCGGACAGGCACCGAGGAGCTGTTTTTT. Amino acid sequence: CASSEALVRTGTEELFF.

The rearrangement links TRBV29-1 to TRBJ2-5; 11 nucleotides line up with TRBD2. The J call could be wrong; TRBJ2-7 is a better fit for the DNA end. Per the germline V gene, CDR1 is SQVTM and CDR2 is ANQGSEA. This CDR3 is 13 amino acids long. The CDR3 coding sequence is TGCAGCGTTGCGGGACTAGCGGTCCACGAGCAGTACTTC. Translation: CSVAGLAVHEQYF.

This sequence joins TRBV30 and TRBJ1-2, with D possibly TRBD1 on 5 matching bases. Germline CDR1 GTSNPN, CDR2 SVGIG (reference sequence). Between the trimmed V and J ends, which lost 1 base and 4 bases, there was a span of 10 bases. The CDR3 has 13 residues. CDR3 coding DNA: TGTGCCTGGAGTGCGGGGCTCCTCTATGGCTACACCTTC. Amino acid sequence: CAWSAGLLYGYTF.

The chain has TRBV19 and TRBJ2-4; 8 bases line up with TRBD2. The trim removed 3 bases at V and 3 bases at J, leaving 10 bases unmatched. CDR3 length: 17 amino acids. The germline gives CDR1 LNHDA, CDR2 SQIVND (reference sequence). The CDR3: CASSIFLSGSDKNIQYF. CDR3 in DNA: TGTGCCAGTAGTATTTTCTTGAGCGGGAGTGACAAAAACATTCAGTACTTC.

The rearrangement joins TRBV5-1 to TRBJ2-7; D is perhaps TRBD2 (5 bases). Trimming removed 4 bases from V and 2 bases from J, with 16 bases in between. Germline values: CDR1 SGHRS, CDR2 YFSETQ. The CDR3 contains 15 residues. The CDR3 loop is CASSLNTGEAYEQYF. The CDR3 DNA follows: TGCGCCAGCAGCCTGAACACCGGGGAAGCCTACGAGCAGTACTTC.

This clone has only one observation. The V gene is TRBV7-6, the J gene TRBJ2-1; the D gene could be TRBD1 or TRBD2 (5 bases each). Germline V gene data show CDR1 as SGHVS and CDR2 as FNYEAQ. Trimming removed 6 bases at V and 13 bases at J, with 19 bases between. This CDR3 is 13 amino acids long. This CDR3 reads CASSKGPNEVQFF. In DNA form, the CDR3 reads TGTGCCAGCAGTAAGGGACCAAACGAAGTACAGTTCTTC. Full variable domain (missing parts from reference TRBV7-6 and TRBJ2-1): GAGVSQSPRYKVTKRGQDVALRCDPISGHVSLYWYRQALGQGPEFLTYFNYEAQQDKSGLPNDRFSAERPEGSISTLTIQRTEQRDSAMYRCASSKGPNEVQFFGPGTRLTVL.

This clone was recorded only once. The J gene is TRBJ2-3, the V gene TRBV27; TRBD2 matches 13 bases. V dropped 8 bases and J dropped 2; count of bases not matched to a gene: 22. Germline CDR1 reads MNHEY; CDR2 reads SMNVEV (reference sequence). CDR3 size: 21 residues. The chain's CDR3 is CASFGPRTSGSLGLHTDTQYF. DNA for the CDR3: TGTGCCAGCTTTGGGCCAAGGACTAGCGGGAGTTTGGGCCTTCACACAGATACGCAGTATTTT.

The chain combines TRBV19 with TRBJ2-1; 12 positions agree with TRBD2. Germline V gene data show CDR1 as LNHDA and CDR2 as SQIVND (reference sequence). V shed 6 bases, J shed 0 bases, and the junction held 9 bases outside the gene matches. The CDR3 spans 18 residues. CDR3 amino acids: CASRNRLAGVISYNEQFF. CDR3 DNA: TGTGCCAGTAGAAATAGACTAGCGGGAGTAATCTCCTACAATGAGCAGTTCTTC.

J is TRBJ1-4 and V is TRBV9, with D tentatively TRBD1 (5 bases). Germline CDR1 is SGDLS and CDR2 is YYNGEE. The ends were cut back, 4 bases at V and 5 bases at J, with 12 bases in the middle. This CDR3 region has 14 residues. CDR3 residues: CASSQGPQNEKLFF. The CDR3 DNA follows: TGTGCCAGCAGCCAGGGACCCCAGAATGAAAAACTGTTTTTT.

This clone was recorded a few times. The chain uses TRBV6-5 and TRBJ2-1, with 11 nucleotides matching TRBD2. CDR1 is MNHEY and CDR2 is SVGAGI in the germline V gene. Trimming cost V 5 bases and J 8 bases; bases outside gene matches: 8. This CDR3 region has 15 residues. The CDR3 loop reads CASSPVSGRVDEQFF. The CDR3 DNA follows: TGTGCCAGCAGTCCGGTTAGCGGGAGGGTCGATGAGCAGTTCTTC.